This entry concerns a single T cell receptor (beta chain). What it binds is not known. The data were obtained in a study of cytotoxic CD8 clonotypes in ibrutinib-treated CLL. Study-wide context: Among responders, roughly 24 were partial and 2 complete; after median about 70 months, around 14 stayed remitted and 12 progressed. Median treatment time before response sampling was 12 months, range 6 to 36. Findings and limits, study-wide: Clonality increased at ibrutinib response and stayed stable in sustained remission. At progression, however, it fell back toward baseline.

With sequencing, the targeted depth ranged from 1 in 200,000 to 1 in 1 million T cells. Sequencing was performed with immunoSEQ multiplex PCR; in TCRdb, only in-frame clones are kept and a portion is missing. The data contain about 86,000 clones, approximately 86% of them singletons. Germline V gives CDR1 SGHRS, CDR2 YFSETQ. The germline V and J ends were trimmed by 0 bases and 0 bases, with 16 bases remaining between them. CDR3 size: 18 residues. The rearrangement joins TRBV5-1 to TRBJ2-1, with a possible D match to TRBD2 (6 bases). The origin of this receptor is a human donor with chronic lymphocytic leukemia. The source was PBMCs, collected before ibrutinib treatment. The DNA for the CDR3 is TGCGCCAGCAGCTTGGGGACCCTGACTAGGAGCTCCTACAATGAGCAGTTCTTC. The encoded protein is CASSLGTLTRSSYNEQFF.